This is a list of T cell receptor beta chains from one sample in a study of spatial heterogeneity in lung cancer. TCRdb analysed the 5' RACE reads with MiXCR anew, one entry per CDR3 protein. The table lists some 39,000 distinct CDR3 sequences, under 7.5% of them singletons. Sequenced here: PBMCs, sampled at surgery. These TCRs come from a female donor with early-stage non-small cell lung cancer. The conserved cysteine and the conserved F or W are not part of the CDR3 here. Clone size is given for some rows only: seen once, a few or many times, or a class if the clone is expanded.

j_call v_call clone_size cdr3_aa
TRBJ1-5 TRBV6-2/TRBV6-3 few ASSYSMVNQPQH
TRBJ1-5 TRBV18 NA ASSPTFRGYSNQPQH
TRBJ1-1 TRBV20-1 NA SARNTEAF
TRBJ2-7 TRBV6-2/TRBV6-3 many ASARPGQGVYEQY
TRBJ2-5 TRBV30 few AWAGVSQETQY
TRBJ1-2 TRBV28 many ASRQGPGYGYT
TRBJ2-3 TRBV20-1 many NLESIGAGEDTQY
TRBJ2-1 TRBV6-6 NA ASSPQGRGNEQF
TRBJ2-1 TRBV7-2 many ASTRTSGDLYNEQF
TRBJ2-3 TRBV12-3/TRBV12-4 many ASRLEYTDTQY
TRBJ2-7 TRBV7-9 NA ASRQTGRESYEQY